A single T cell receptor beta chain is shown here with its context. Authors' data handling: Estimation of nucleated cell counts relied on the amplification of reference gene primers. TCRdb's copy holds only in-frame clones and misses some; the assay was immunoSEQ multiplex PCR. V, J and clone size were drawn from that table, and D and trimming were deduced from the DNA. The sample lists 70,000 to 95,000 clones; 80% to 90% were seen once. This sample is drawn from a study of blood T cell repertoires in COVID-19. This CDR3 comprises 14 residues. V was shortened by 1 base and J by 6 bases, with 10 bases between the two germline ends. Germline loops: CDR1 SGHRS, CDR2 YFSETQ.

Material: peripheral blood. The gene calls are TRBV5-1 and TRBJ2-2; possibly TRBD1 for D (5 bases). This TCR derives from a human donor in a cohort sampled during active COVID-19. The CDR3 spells CASSLLWGSGELFF. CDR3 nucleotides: TGCGCCAGCAGCTTGCTCTGGGGCTCCGGGGAGCTGTTTTTT.